This paragraph reports one T cell receptor beta chain. This sample is part of a study of blood T cell repertoires in COVID-19. As for the study in general: The origin of the acute and convalescent COVID-19 samples was the United States, Italy and Spain. PBMCs, B-cell-depleted T cells, or T cells were the source of the cDNA or gDNA that made up the material.

V dropped 5 bases and J dropped 6; count of bases not matched to a gene: 11. CDR3 length: 16 amino acids. Germline CDR1 and CDR2: MDHEN and SYDVKM. As handled by the study authors: Reference gene primers were amplified, and this amplification served to estimate nucleated cell counts. Profiling relied on immunoSEQ multiplex PCR, and the TCRdb table lists in-frame clones only, not all of them. Clonal size and the V and J genes are those of that table, whereas D and trimming came from the DNA. The sample has approximately 310,000 clones, about 87% seen once. The sample comprised peripheral blood. The chain joins TRBV28 to TRBJ2-1; 9 bases fit TRBD1. The TCR was taken from a woman in her 50s who had recovered from COVID-19. CDR3 region: CASSPLGQGPINEQFF. Written as DNA, the CDR3 is TGTGCCAGCAGTCCCCTCGGACAGGGGCCTATCAATGAGCAGTTCTTC.